What follows are 17 T cell receptor beta chains derived from one specimen sequenced in a study of breast tumors, draining lymph nodes, adjacent tissues (dated by TCRdb to 2016 to 2018). The axillary draining lymph nodes of breast cancer patients were the source of the lymph node samples. Libraries were prepared through multiplex PCR. These reads were obtained on an Illumina HiSeq 2000. The raw public data were reprocessed by TCRdb itself: fastp quality trimming at Q25, MiXCR clonotype calling, in-frame beta chains only. One record per CDR3 amino acid sequence lists the most common genes and DNA. The sample records about 230,000 distinct CDR3 sequences, 32% of which are singletons. The ten largest clones add up to 1.4% of the sample. The specimen sequenced was axillary lymph node tissue. These receptors came from a female donor with breast cancer. Some clones in this sample may be carry-over from other donors' samples.

Worth noting for this clonotype: A much larger clone lies a single base off, so this may be a read error. The V and J genes are TRBV6-6 and TRBJ1-5; 10 bases align to TRBD1. From germline, CDR1 is MNHNY and CDR2 SVGAGI (reference sequence). This CDR3 comprises 17 residues. CDR3: CARSYSGQGRRNQPQHF. In DNA form, the CDR3 reads TGTGCCAGGAGTTACTCGGGACAGGGGCGGCGCAATCAGCCCCAGCATTTT.

The sample holds many counts of this clonotype. The chain combines TRBV5-1 with TRBJ2-5, with no clear D. The CDR3 runs 12 residues. The V and J ends lost 0 bases and 6 bases respectively, with 6 bases between them. Per germline, CDR1 SGHRS and CDR2 YFSETQ. The CDR3 DNA reads as TGCGCCAGCAGCTTGGAGACCCAGACCCAGTACTTC. Translation gives CASSLETQTQYF.

Ten or more counts support this clonotype. The genes are TRBV18 and TRBJ1-5; D is unclear. This CDR3 comprises 13 residues. CDR1 is KGHSH and CDR2 is LQKENI in the germline V gene. V was pared by 3 bases and J by 7 bases, with 10 bases between. The CDR3 bases are TGTGCCAGCTCACCCCAGACGAACCAGCCCCAGCATTTT. It is translated as CASSPQTNQPQHF.

In DNA, the CDR3 is TGTGCCAGCTCGCCGGGGGGGGAAGAGACCCAGCATTTT. Amino acid sequence: CASSPGGEETQHF. This sequence joins TRBV9 and TRBJ1-5; perhaps TRBD1 as D (5 bases). Germline-derived CDR1 and CDR2 are SGDLS and YYNGEE. V gave up 7 bases and J gave up 11 bases, with 19 bases separating them. The CDR3 totals 13 residues.

This clonotype was seen many times. The chain is built from TRBV20-1 and TRBJ2-7; D is uncertain. Per germline, CDR1 DFQATT and CDR2 SNEGSKA (reference sequence). V lost 6 bases to trimming and J lost 0 bases, with 9 bases between them. The CDR3 loop spans 12 amino acids. The CDR3 region has the DNA TGCAGTGCCCTGAGGACCTCCTACGAGCAGTACTTC. Translating gives CSALRTSYEQYF.

This clonotype was observed many times. The chain recombines TRBV20-1 with TRBJ2-5; unclear D gene. The V end was cut by 5 bases, the J end by 4 bases, with 11 bases between. The germline V gene has CDR1 DFQATT and CDR2 SNEGSKA (reference sequence). This CDR3 is 12 amino acids long. In nucleotides, the CDR3 is TGCAGTGCTGGGGTGAGGCGAGAGACCCAGTACTTC. This sequence encodes CSAGVRRETQYF.

Comments on this clonotype: This is likely a read error, given that the CDR3 carries no conserved phenylalanine or tryptophan at its end. It is unclear where the CDR3 begins or ends on the DNA, so no DNA is shown, and the CDR3 is as TCRdb lists it. This chain joins TRBV7-9 and TRBJ2-5; the table gives TRBD2 as D, unverified against the DNA. The CDR3 is 9 residues long, counting both termini. Germline lookup yields CDR1 SEHNR and CDR2 FQNEAQ (reference sequence). The CDR3 here is CASSLDLAG.

In this sample, this clonotype turned up many times. The rearrangement links TRBV2 to TRBJ2-1, with 7 positions matching TRBD1. This CDR3 has 13 residues. Germline V gene data show CDR1 as SNHLY and CDR2 as FYNNEI. With 4 bases clipped from V and 6 bases from J, the junction kept 3 bases outside the gene matches. DNA for the CDR3: TGTGCCAGCAGTGTACAGGGGACCAATGAGCAGTTCTTC. It codes for CASSVQGTNEQFF.

This clonotype was observed at least ten times. The chain joins TRBV2 to TRBJ1-2, with D possibly matching TRBD1 (6 bases). The CDR3 totals 14 residues. V lost 0 bases, J lost 6 bases, and 11 bases lay in between. Germline CDR1 SNHLY, CDR2 FYNNEI. CDR3: CASSEARGGHGYTF. For the CDR3, the DNA is TGTGCCAGCAGTGAAGCGCGGGGGGGCCATGGCTACACCTTC.

On this clonotype: The junction differs from germline at one of its ends, possibly a read error. V and J are TRBV6-9 and TRBJ1-5; D gene unclear. Germline V lookup: CDR1 MNHGY, CDR2 SVAAGI. The CDR3 loop spans 12 amino acids. In DNA, the CDR3 is TGTGCCAGCACTCTTGTCAATCAGCTCCAGCATTTT. Its translation is CASTLVNQLQHF.

The table lists this clonotype with many counts. The chain combines TRBV7-3 with TRBJ2-4, with D possibly being TRBD2 (5 bases). V lost 0 bases and J 1 base, leaving 10 bases between the germline ends. The CDR3 contains 16 residues. Germline CDR1 is SGHTA and CDR2 is FQGTGA. As DNA, the CDR3 is TGTGCCAGCAGCTTAACTGGGAGTGGGGCCAAAAACATTCAGTACTTC. Residues: CASSLTGSGAKNIQYF.

This clonotype was seen at least ten times. This CDR3 is CSASTTRDRGKLFF. CDR3 bases: TGCAGTGCTTCTACCACACGGGACAGGGGAAAACTGTTTTTT. The chain links TRBV20-1 to TRBJ1-4; 10 nucleotides agree with TRBD1. CDR1 is DFQATT and CDR2 is SNEGSKA in the germline V gene (reference sequence). Trimming took 5 bases from V and 10 from J; bases not matched to a gene: 10. CDR3 length: 14 residues.

This clonotype was detected only a few times. The rearrangement joins TRBV18 to TRBJ1-4; a weak D match, TRBD1 (5 bases). Between the trimmed V and J ends, which lost 3 bases and 4 bases, there was a span of 15 bases. Germline-derived CDR1 and CDR2 are KGHSH and LQKENI. This CDR3 has 16 amino acids. Here the CDR3 reads CASSPIPDRVNEKLFF. The CDR3 DNA reads as TGTGCCAGCTCACCCATACCCGACAGAGTTAATGAAAAACTGTTTTTT.

Many counts were recorded for this clonotype. The V gene is TRBV14, the J gene TRBJ2-7; D is unresolved. The germline gives CDR1 SGHDN, CDR2 FVKESK. CDR3 length: 14 amino acids. Trimming removed 9 bases at V and 0 bases at J, with 15 bases between. The CDR3 nucleotides read TGTGCCAGTTCTCCGAAGCTGGGCTCCTACGAGCAGTACTTC. As protein: CASSPKLGSYEQYF. Combining the CDR3 with reference TRBV14 and TRBJ2-7 gives the whole variable domain EAGVTQFPSHSVIEKGQTVTLRCDPISGHDNLYWYRRVMGKEIKFLLHFVKESKQDESGMPNNRFLAERTGGTYSTLKVQPAELEDSGVYFCASSPKLGSYEQYFGPGTRLTVT.

This chain joins TRBV12-3 or TRBV12-4 and TRBJ2-7, with TRBD2 matching over 9 bases. V lost 3 bases to trimming and J lost 9 bases; unmatched junction nucleotides: 9. The CDR3 contains 14 residues. For the CDR3, the DNA is TGTGCCAGCAGTTTGGGACTAGCAATGGGCGGGCAGTACTTC. Its protein product is CASSLGLAMGGQYF.

This chain joins TRBV6-2 or TRBV6-3 and TRBJ1-5; D gene ambiguous. The length of the CDR3 is 10 residues. CDR1 is MNHEY and CDR2 is SVGEGT in the germline V gene. Trimming took 2 bases from V and 14 from J, leaving 7 bases between them. The CDR3: CASSYIAEHF. CDR3 bases: TGTGCCAGCAGTTACATCGCCGAGCATTTT.

In this sample, this clonotype turned up a few times. A much more abundant neighbour one base away suggests this may be a read error. This rearrangement joins TRBV6-1 to TRBJ2-5; 7 bases map to TRBD2. The trim removed 8 bases at V and 1 base at J, leaving 7 bases unmatched. The V gene's germline CDR1 is MNHNS and CDR2 SASEGT. The CDR3 has 14 residues. The DNA for the CDR3 is TGTGCCAGCGAGCGGGGAGGCAGCCAAGAGACCCAGTACTTC. This gives the protein CASERGGSQETQYF.